The source of this T cell receptor beta chain is a study of blood T cell repertoires in COVID-19. Study summary: The United States, Italy and Spain supplied acute and convalescent COVID-19 samples.

Produced via immunoSEQ multiplex PCR; TCRdb's table is partial and in-frame only. Among some 150,000 clones listed, 85% to 90% were seen once. V was cut by 1 base and J by 0 bases, with 17 bases left in between. Per germline, CDR1 SGHDT and CDR2 YYEEEE. The CDR3 is 19 residues long. Sequencing used peripheral blood. This TCR was recovered from a woman of 80 years or more in a cohort sampled during active or convalescent COVID-19. The chain recombines TRBV5-6 with TRBJ1-6; no clear D gene. CDR3 in DNA: TGTGCCAGCAGCTTGCCAGGAGGAGGGCTAAGCTCCTATAATTCACCCCTCCACTTT. Translated, it gives CASSLPGGGLSSYNSPLHF. Full variable domain (missing parts from reference TRBV5-6 and TRBJ1-6): DAGVTQSPTHLIKTRGQQVTLRCSPKSGHDTVSWYQQALGQGPQFIFQYYEEEERQRGNFPDRFSGHQFPNYSSELNVNALLLGDSALYLCASSLPGGGLSSYNSPLHFGNGTRLTVT.